Listed here are 26 T cell receptor beta chains from one sample, sequenced in a study of CD8+CD57+ T cells in acquired aplastic anemia. Both TCR beta VDJ combination and CDR3 sequence profiling were carried out. Genomic DNA was the template for this profiling. Each CDR3 protein gets one entry after TCRdb re-called the reads with MiXCR. Among around 200,000 distinct CDR3 sequences, about half were seen once, and the ten largest hold roughly 15%. The sequenced sample consisted of sorted CD4+, CD8+, or CD8+CD57+ T cells (not recorded which) from PBMCs. These receptor sequences come from a human donor in good health, serving as a control.

This clonotype came up many times. This chain joins TRBV28 and TRBJ2-7; D perhaps matches TRBD2 (6 bases). The CDR3 is 14 amino acids. Germline values: CDR1 MDHEN, CDR2 SYDVKM. V lost 8 bases to trimming and J lost 2 bases, with 16 bases between them. CDR3 region: CASYDRGYTYEQYF. The CDR3 DNA follows: TGTGCCAGCTACGACCGGGGGTACACCTACGAGCAGTACTTC.

The J gene is TRBJ2-1, the V gene TRBV29-1; 10 nucleotides agree with TRBD1. The CDR3 length is 14 residues. Germline V gene lookup returns CDR1 SQVTM and CDR2 ANQGSEA. Unmatched junction bases numbered 6, after V lost 4 bases and J lost 6 bases. CDR3 sequence (DNA): TGCAGCGTTGGCCCTGGACAGGGGGGCAATGAGCAGTTCTTC. Translation: CSVGPGQGGNEQFF.

CDR3 amino acids: CASSLDRGWDTQYF. Written as DNA, the CDR3 is TGTGCCAGCAGCTTGGACAGGGGTTGGGATACGCAGTATTTT. The chain carries TRBV7-9 and TRBJ2-3; 9 bases align to TRBD1. This CDR3 region has 14 residues. CDR1 and CDR2 from the germline V gene are SEHNR and FQNEAQ (reference sequence). V lost 3 bases, J lost 6 bases, and 4 bases stayed unmatched. The entire variable domain, with the rest obtained from reference TRBV7-9 and TRBJ2-3, is as follows: DTGVSQNPRHKITKRGQNVTFRCDPISEHNRLYWYRQTLGQGPEFLTYFQNEAQLEKSRLLSDRFSAERPKGSFSTLEIQRTEQGDSAMYLCASSLDRGWDTQYFGPGTRLTVL.

There are many counts of this clonotype. The chain joins TRBV3-1 to TRBJ1-1; no firm D call. The CDR3 has 13 residues. CDR1 and CDR2 from the germline V gene are LGHDT and YNNKEL (reference sequence). V lost 4 bases to trimming and J lost 4 bases, with 10 bases between them. CDR3 sequence (DNA): TGTGCCAGCAGCCTGCGGGTAGGCACTGAAGCTTTCTTT. This translates into CASSLRVGTEAFF. The full variable domain, rest sourced from reference TRBV3-1 and TRBJ1-1, is DTAVSQTPKYLVTQMGNDKSIKCEQNLGHDTMYWYKQDSKKFLKIMFSYNNKELIINETVPNRFSPKSPDKAHLNLHINSLELGDSAVYFCASSLRVGTEAFFGQGTRLTVV.

This clonotype has a count of ten or more. The CDR3, as DNA: TGTGCCAGCACCTTAGGGGCAGTTAACACTGAAGCTTTCTTT. It yields the protein CASTLGAVNTEAFF. The chain links TRBV12-3 or TRBV12-4 to TRBJ1-1, with D possibly being TRBD1 (5 bases). V gave up 7 bases and J gave up 2 bases, with 14 bases separating them. This CDR3 spans 14 amino acids.

At least ten counts were recorded for this clonotype. This chain joins TRBV6-2 or TRBV6-3 and TRBJ2-5; 8 bases align to TRBD1. The CDR3 runs 15 residues. V trimming: 2 bases; J trimming: 2 bases; junction bases outside the gene matches: 4. Germline V lookup: CDR1 MNHEY, CDR2 SVGEGT. Here the CDR3 reads CASSYPHRGQETQYF. In DNA, the CDR3 is TGTGCCAGCAGTTACCCCCACAGGGGGCAAGAGACCCAGTACTTC.

This clonotype turned up a few times. Just one base apart from a much larger clone, this may be a read error. The chain couples TRBV12-3 or TRBV12-4 to TRBJ2-1; D is possibly TRBD2 (6 bases). The CDR3 runs 12 residues. V was shortened by 7 bases and J by 10 bases, with 14 bases between the two germline ends. CDR3 sequence: CASKGRNYEQFF. For the CDR3, the DNA is TGTGCCAGCAAGGGGAGGAACTACGAGCAGTTCTTC.

The V and J genes are TRBV7-3 and TRBJ2-7; 11 bases agree with TRBD1. The CDR3 loop spans 16 amino acids. J gave up 2 bases and V 2 bases, and 5 bases lay outside the gene matches. In germline, CDR1 is SGHTA, CDR2 FQGTGA. CDR3 loop: CASSLYGQGAAYEQYF. Here the CDR3 DNA reads TGTGCCAGCAGCTTATATGGACAGGGGGCGGCCTACGAGCAGTACTTC.

Only a few counts were recorded for this clonotype. One end of the junction is discordant with germline, which a read error may explain. The chain is built from TRBV11-1 and TRBJ2-4; 8 positions agree with TRBD2. Germline-derived CDR1 and CDR2 are SGHAT and FQDESV (reference sequence). The CDR3 contains 14 residues. CDR3 protein: CASRRGGSKNIQYF. The CDR3 DNA reads as TGTGCCAGCAGACGGGGGGGTAGCAAAAACATTCAGTACTTT.

This clonotype was counted at least ten times. The chain couples TRBV2 to TRBJ1-6; D ambiguous. There are 15 residues in the CDR3. The V end lost 2 bases, the J end lost 8 bases, and 13 bases lay between the germline ends. Germline V gives CDR1 SNHLY, CDR2 FYNNEI. This CDR3 reads CASSEFQALDSPLHF. CDR3 nucleotides: TGTGCCAGCAGTGAATTTCAGGCCTTGGATTCACCCCTCCACTTT. Variable domain in full (rest from reference TRBV2 and TRBJ1-6): EPEVTQTPSHQVTQMGQEVILRCVPISNHLYFYWYRQILGQKVEFLVSFYNNEISEKSEIFDDQFSVERPDGSNFTLKIRSTKLEDSAMYFCASSEFQALDSPLHFGNGTRLTVT.

The rearrangement links TRBV20-1 to TRBJ1-2, with D tentatively TRBD1 (5 bases). The V gene's germline CDR1 is DFQATT and CDR2 SNEGSKA (reference sequence). The CDR3 spans 11 residues. The germline V and J ends were trimmed by 3 bases and 6 bases, with 8 bases remaining between them. CDR3 DNA sequence: TGCAGTGCTAGGGGGGGAGATGGCTACACCTTC. Translation: CSARGGDGYTF.

As regards this clonotype: Germline is not matched at one junction end, which may reflect a read error. For the CDR3, the DNA is TGTGCCAGCAGCGGCGACAGGGGCGACAATGAGCAGCTCTTC. Protein sequence: CASSGDRGDNEQLF. This chain connects TRBV7-8 to TRBJ2-1; the match to TRBD1 covers 8 bases. The CDR3 is made up of 14 amino acids. Germline CDR1 is SGHVS and CDR2 is FQNEAQ.

This clonotype showed up many times. The V and J genes are TRBV4-1 and TRBJ1-1; D perhaps matches TRBD1 (6 bases). Trimming took 1 base from V and 0 from J, leaving 12 bases between them. The CDR3 length is 16 residues. Germline values: CDR1 MGHRA, CDR2 YSYEKL. CDR3: CASSQVTGTLNTEAFF. CDR3 nucleotide sequence: TGCGCCAGCAGCCAAGTTACAGGGACCCTGAACACTGAAGCTTTCTTT.

With regard to this clonotype: Relative to the germline gene, one junction end is altered; a read error may explain this. This chain connects TRBV20-1 to TRBJ1-2; 9 nucleotides line up with TRBD1. This CDR3 comprises 13 residues. Germline loops: CDR1 DFQATT, CDR2 SNEGSKA (reference sequence). The CDR3 DNA reads TGCGGTGCCGAGGGACAGGGAAAAAATGGCTACACCTTC. Translating gives CGAEGQGKNGYTF.

This chain connects TRBV20-1 to TRBJ2-7; possibly TRBD1 for D (5 bases). Germline V CDR1 and CDR2: DFQATT, SNEGSKA (reference sequence). This CDR3 contains 13 residues. Between the trimmed V and J ends, which lost 0 bases and 6 bases, there was a span of 12 bases. The CDR3 DNA reads as TGCAGTGCTAGAGATGATCAGGGTGGCGAGCAGTACTTC. Its protein product is CSARDDQGGEQYF.

This clonotype was observed many times. The chain employs TRBV6-5 and TRBJ1-3, with D hard to call. V lost 5 bases and J lost 0, with 5 bases in between. This CDR3 is built from 13 residues. Germline V gives CDR1 MNHEY, CDR2 SVGAGI. CDR3 region: CASSQNSGNTIYF. In DNA form, the CDR3 reads TGTGCCAGCAGTCAGAACTCTGGAAACACCATATATTTT.

This clonotype was recorded only once. The chain joins TRBV29-1 to TRBJ1-2, with 11 bases fitting TRBD1. This CDR3 is 14 amino acids long. The germline gives CDR1 SQVTM, CDR2 ANQGSEA. J gave up 4 bases and V 7 bases, and 8 bases lay outside the gene matches. The CDR3 DNA is TGCAGCGCCACTGGGACAGGGGGTATCTATGGCTACACCTTC. Amino acid sequence: CSATGTGGIYGYTF. Looking up the rest from reference TRBV29-1 and TRBJ1-2 gives the full variable domain: SAVISQKPSRDICQRGTSLTIQCQVDSQVTMMFWYRQQPGQSLTLIATANQGSEATYESGFVIDKFPISRPNLTFSTLTVSNMSPEDSSIYLCSATGTGGIYGYTFGSGTRLTVV.

This clonotype was detected only once. The chain uses TRBV19 and TRBJ1-2; 7 bases fit TRBD1. The CDR3 spans 13 residues. The germline gives CDR1 LNHDA, CDR2 SQIVND (reference sequence). Unmatched junction bases numbered 9, after V lost 6 bases and J lost 8 bases. Written as DNA, the CDR3 is TGTGCCAGTAGGCTTCAGGGGGAGGAGGGCTACACCTTC. Residues: CASRLQGEEGYTF.

This clonotype was observed a single time. The genes are TRBV20-1 and TRBJ2-7; TRBD2 matches 12 bases. The CDR3 loop spans 15 amino acids. V lost 6 bases to trimming and J lost 2 bases; unmatched junction nucleotides: 8. CDR1 is DFQATT and CDR2 is SNEGSKA in the germline V gene (reference sequence). Here the CDR3 reads CSAPGTSGFTYEQYF. CDR3 coding DNA: TGCAGTGCGCCGGGGACTAGCGGGTTCACCTACGAGCAGTACTTC.

This clonotype occurred once. The chain joins TRBV5-1 to TRBJ1-2; 9 positions match TRBD1. The CDR3 loop spans 15 amino acids. Trimming removed 4 bases from V and 2 bases from J; junction bases left unmatched: 6. CDR1 is SGHRS, CDR2 YFSETQ, per germline. This CDR3 reads CASSRTGEGNYGYTF. Written as DNA, the CDR3 is TGCGCCAGCAGCAGGACAGGGGAGGGGAACTATGGCTACACCTTC.

With regard to this clonotype: As the CDR3 is not closed by the conserved phenylalanine or tryptophan, this likely results from a read error. V is TRBV7-6 and J is TRBJ2-5; TRBD1 aligns across 8 bases. This CDR3 spans 13 amino acids. CDR1 and CDR2 (germline): SGHVS, FNYEAQ. J lost 4 bases, V lost 5 bases, and 3 bases had no gene match. The CDR3: CASSPTGGETQYS. The CDR3 DNA is TGTGCCAGCAGCCCCACAGGGGGAGAGACCCAGTACTCC.

This clonotype is a singleton in its sample. This rearrangement joins TRBV10-3 to TRBJ1-5; D is uncertain. Trimming took off 11 bases at V and 4 bases at J, with 12 bases between the two ends. The CDR3 runs 12 residues. The germline CDR1 and CDR2 sequences are ENHRY and SYGVKD. The CDR3 loop reads CAAGGLNQPQHF. The CDR3 DNA follows: TGTGCCGCAGGAGGGCTGAATCAGCCCCAGCATTTT.

This clonotype has a count of ten or more. V and J are TRBV7-8 and TRBJ2-2; tentatively, D is TRBD2 (5 bases). Trimming left V 5 bases short and J 5 bases short, with 27 bases between. The CDR3 contains 19 residues. Germline V gene data show CDR1 as SGHVS and CDR2 as FQNEAQ. The CDR3 DNA reads as TGTGCCAGCAGCCCCTCGGATGCGACGCGGGTCAGGACTACCGGGGAGCTGTTTTTT. It specifies CASSPSDATRVRTTGELFF.

V gene TRBV29-1 combines with J gene TRBJ2-7; D perhaps matches TRBD1 (6 bases). With 3 bases removed from V and 0 bases from J, the gap between germline ends came to 18 bases. CDR3 size: 16 residues. The germline V gene encodes CDR1 SQVTM and CDR2 ANQGSEA. The CDR3 DNA reads as TGCAGCGTTGATAACAGGGTGCGATCAGACTCCTACGAGCAGTACTTC. Translated: CSVDNRVRSDSYEQYF.

The chain uses TRBV7-2 and TRBJ2-1; TRBD2 matches 8 bases. Germline trimming cut 4 bases from V and 8 bases from J; bases unmatched to any gene: 13. The germline V gene has CDR1 SGHTA and CDR2 FQGNSA. The CDR3 extends over 16 amino acids. The CDR3 reads CASSWDSGTTGHEQFF. The DNA for the CDR3 is TGTGCCAGCAGCTGGGATAGCGGGACTACGGGGCATGAGCAGTTCTTC.

V is TRBV7-9 and J is TRBJ1-1; D possibly corresponds to TRBD1 (6 bases). V was clipped by 0 bases and J by 5 bases, with 10 bases between them. From germline, CDR1 is SEHNR and CDR2 FQNEAQ (reference sequence). The CDR3 runs 14 residues. The CDR3 DNA reads as TGTGCCAGCAGCTTAGCGAGAGGGGGGACTGAAGCTTTCTTT. This sequence encodes CASSLARGGTEAFF.